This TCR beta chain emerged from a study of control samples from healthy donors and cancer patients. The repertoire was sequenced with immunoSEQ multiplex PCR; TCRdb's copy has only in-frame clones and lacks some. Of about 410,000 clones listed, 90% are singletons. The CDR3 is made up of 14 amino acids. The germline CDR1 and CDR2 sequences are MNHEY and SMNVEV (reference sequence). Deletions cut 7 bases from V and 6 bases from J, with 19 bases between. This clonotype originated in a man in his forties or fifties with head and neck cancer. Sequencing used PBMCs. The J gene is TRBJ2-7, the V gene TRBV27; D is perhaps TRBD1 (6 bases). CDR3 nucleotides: TGTGCCAGCAAAAAACAGGGCTCGCGTCTCGAGCAGTACTTC. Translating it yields CASKKQGSRLEQYF.